These T cell receptor beta chains were read from a single sample in a study of T cell repertoires in cytomegalovirus infection. TCRdb re-called the reads through MiXCR, storing one row per CDR3 protein. The sample contains around 170,000 distinct CDR3 sequences, 13% to 15% of which appear only once. Sequenced sample: PBMCs. Receptors originate from a human donor in good health (CMV status not recorded). Some clones in this sample may be carry-over from other donors' samples. CDR3s include the opening cysteine and the closing phenylalanine or tryptophan. The D gene is left open where the match is weak. A clone size is listed for some rows: how often the clone was seen (once, few, many), or a class if it is expanded.

CDR3 length: 16
D gene: TRBD2
clone size: .
J gene: TRBJ2-2
V gene: TRBV7-6
CDR3 protein: CASSPLAGELTGELFF
CDR3 DNA: TGTGCCAGCAGCCCACTAGCGGGAGAGCTCACCGGGGAGCTGTTTTTT

CDR3 length: 15
D gene: TRBD1
clone size: few
J gene: TRBJ2-7
V gene: TRBV7-2
CDR3 protein: CASSLERGGPYEQYF
CDR3 DNA: TGTGCCAGCAGCTTAGAGCGAGGGGGCCCCTACGAGCAGTACTTC

CDR3 length: 15
D gene: .
clone size: many
J gene: TRBJ1-1
V gene: TRBV12-3/TRBV12-4
CDR3 protein: CASSLVGGAGTEAFF
CDR3 DNA: TGTGCCAGCAGTTTGGTTGGGGGCGCTGGCACTGAAGCTTTCTTT

CDR3 length: 13
D gene: TRBD1
clone size: few
J gene: TRBJ2-7
V gene: TRBV19
CDR3 protein: CASSISTGGEQYF
CDR3 DNA: TGTGCCAGTAGTATCTCTACAGGGGGAGAGCAGTACTTC

CDR3 length: 14
D gene: .
clone size: few
J gene: TRBJ1-2
V gene: TRBV7-2
CDR3 protein: CASSTLTGSYGYTF
CDR3 DNA: TGTGCCAGCAGCACCCTCACGGGGAGCTATGGCTACACCTTC

CDR3 length: 13
D gene: TRBD2
clone size: many
J gene: TRBJ2-5
V gene: TRBV20-1
CDR3 protein: CTPSGRAQETQYF
CDR3 DNA: TGCACTCCTAGCGGGAGGGCACAAGAGACCCAGTACTTC

CDR3 length: 16
D gene: TRBD2
clone size: many
J gene: TRBJ2-1
V gene: TRBV7-2
CDR3 protein: CASSLALAGAFNEQFF
CDR3 DNA: TGTGCCAGCAGCTTAGCCTTAGCGGGAGCTTTTAATGAGCAGTTCTTC

CDR3 length: 12
D gene: TRBD1
clone size: few
J gene: TRBJ2-1
V gene: TRBV19
CDR3 protein: CASSMDRGAQFF
CDR3 DNA: TGTGCCAGTAGTATGGACAGGGGGGCGCAGTTCTTC

CDR3 length: 12
D gene: TRBD2
clone size: few
J gene: TRBJ2-3
V gene: TRBV2
CDR3 protein: CARLAGADTQYF
CDR3 DNA: TGTGCCAGGTTGGCGGGGGCAGATACGCAGTATTTT

CDR3 length: 14
D gene: TRBD1
clone size: .
J gene: TRBJ1-5
V gene: TRBV6-2/TRBV6-3
CDR3 protein: CASEDRASNQPQHF
CDR3 DNA: TGTGCCAGCGAGGACAGGGCGAGCAATCAGCCCCAGCATTTT

CDR3 length: 14
D gene: TRBD2
clone size: .
J gene: TRBJ2-1
V gene: TRBV5-6
CDR3 protein: CASSLPSGVVGQFF
CDR3 DNA: TGTGCCAGCAGCTTGCCTAGCGGGGTCGTCGGGCAGTTCTTC

CDR3 length: 13
D gene: .
clone size: .
J gene: TRBJ1-5
V gene: TRBV27
CDR3 protein: CASSRRVNQPQHF
CDR3 DNA: TGTGCCAGCAGCCGCAGGGTCAATCAGCCCCAGCATTTT

CDR3 length: 17
D gene: TRBD2
clone size: many
J gene: TRBJ2-3
V gene: TRBV7-3
CDR3 protein: CASSLLASGPSTDTQYF
CDR3 DNA: TGTGCCAGCAGCTTACTGGCTAGCGGCCCAAGCACAGATACGCAGTATTTT

CDR3 length: 13
D gene: .
clone size: many
J gene: TRBJ2-1
V gene: TRBV5-4
CDR3 protein: CASRPTGINEQFF
CDR3 DNA: TGTGCCAGCAGGCCGACAGGTATCAATGAGCAGTTCTTC

CDR3 length: 16
D gene: TRBD1
clone size: many
J gene: TRBJ2-1
V gene: TRBV7-8
CDR3 protein: CASSQTGVGYVNEQFF
CDR3 DNA: TGTGCCAGCAGCCAGACAGGGGTAGGGTACGTTAATGAGCAGTTCTTC

CDR3 length: 13
D gene: TRBD1
clone size: .
J gene: TRBJ1-4
V gene: TRBV29-1
CDR3 protein: CSVWGQGGEKLFF
CDR3 DNA: TGCAGCGTGTGGGGACAGGGAGGCGAAAAACTGTTTTTT

CDR3 length: 12
D gene: .
clone size: few
J gene: TRBJ2-2
V gene: TRBV19
CDR3 protein: CASSGTAGELFF
CDR3 DNA: TGTGCCAGTAGTGGAACGGCCGGGGAGCTGTTTTTT

CDR3 length: 14
D gene: TRBD2
clone size: many
J gene: TRBJ2-1
V gene: TRBV5-1
CDR3 protein: CASSLAGAGDEQFF
CDR3 DNA: TGCGCCAGCAGCTTAGCGGGGGCCGGGGATGAGCAGTTCTTC

CDR3 length: 13
D gene: TRBD2
clone size: many
J gene: TRBJ2-4
V gene: TRBV6-2/TRBV6-3
CDR3 protein: CASRSGTTTSGYF
CDR3 DNA: TGTGCCAGCAGATCCGGGACTACAACGTCCGGGTACTTC

CDR3 length: 15
D gene: TRBD2
clone size: many
J gene: TRBJ2-1
V gene: TRBV7-3
CDR3 protein: CASSWGGSALNEQFF
CDR3 DNA: TGTGCCAGCAGCTGGGGCGGGAGTGCCTTGAATGAGCAGTTCTTC

CDR3 length: 13
D gene: TRBD2
clone size: .
J gene: TRBJ2-7
V gene: TRBV20-1
CDR3 protein: CSVPSGGAYEQYF
CDR3 DNA: TGCAGTGTGCCGAGCGGGGGGGCCTACGAGCAGTACTTC

CDR3 length: 15
D gene: .
clone size: .
J gene: TRBJ2-3
V gene: TRBV12-5
CDR3 protein: CASGSDLLGQDTQYF
CDR3 DNA: TGTGCTAGTGGTTCGGACCTTCTCGGACAAGATACGCAGTATTTT

CDR3 length: 11
D gene: .
clone size: .
J gene: TRBJ2-7
V gene: TRBV3-1
CDR3 protein: CASSHTGEQYF
CDR3 DNA: TGTGCCAGCAGCCATACAGGCGAGCAGTACTTC

CDR3 length: 13
D gene: TRBD1
clone size: few
J gene: TRBJ2-5
V gene: TRBV19
CDR3 protein: CASSIQGAETQYF
CDR3 DNA: TGTGCCAGTAGTATACAGGGGGCCGAGACCCAGTACTTC

CDR3 length: 16
D gene: TRBD2
clone size: few
J gene: TRBJ2-1
V gene: TRBV5-4
CDR3 protein: CASSLRLAGVYNEQFF
CDR3 DNA: TGTGCCAGCAGCTTACGACTAGCGGGAGTCTACAATGAGCAGTTCTTC

CDR3 length: 13
D gene: TRBD1
clone size: .
J gene: TRBJ2-7
V gene: TRBV29-1
CDR3 protein: CSVRTGGPYEQYF
CDR3 DNA: TGCAGCGTTCGAACAGGGGGCCCCTACGAGCAGTACTTC

CDR3 length: 11
D gene: .
clone size: many
J gene: TRBJ1-2
V gene: TRBV12-3/TRBV12-4
CDR3 protein: CASSLAGRYTF
CDR3 DNA: TGTGCCAGCAGTTTGGCCGGGCGCTACACCTTC

CDR3 length: 15
D gene: .
clone size: once
J gene: TRBJ1-5
V gene: TRBV28
CDR3 protein: CASSLRVSGNQPQHF
CDR3 DNA: TGTGCCAGCAGTTTAAGGGTGAGCGGGAATCAGCCCCAGCATTTT

CDR3 length: 17
D gene: .
clone size: many
J gene: TRBJ2-3
V gene: TRBV7-6
CDR3 protein: CASSFPLAGGYTDTQYF
CDR3 DNA: TGTGCCAGCAGCTTCCCCCTTGCCGGCGGATACACAGATACGCAGTATTTT

CDR3 length: 16
D gene: TRBD2
clone size: .
J gene: TRBJ2-5
V gene: TRBV5-6
CDR3 protein: CASSLEASGSLKTQYF
CDR3 DNA: TGTGCCAGCAGCTTGGAAGCTAGCGGGAGTCTCAAGACCCAGTACTTC

CDR3 length: 15
D gene: .
clone size: many
J gene: TRBJ2-7
V gene: TRBV15
CDR3 protein: CATSRDLRVTYEQYF
CDR3 DNA: TGTGCCACCAGCAGAGATTTGAGGGTTACCTACGAGCAGTACTTC

CDR3 length: 13
D gene: .
clone size: many
J gene: TRBJ2-7
V gene: TRBV2
CDR3 protein: CASSWGKGYEQYF
CDR3 DNA: TGTGCCAGCAGTTGGGGTAAGGGGTACGAGCAGTACTTC

CDR3 length: 17
D gene: .
clone size: many
J gene: TRBJ1-2
V gene: TRBV7-8
CDR3 protein: CASSSTNGGGQLYGYTF
CDR3 DNA: TGTGCCAGCAGCTCCACGAACGGGGGGGGACAACTCTATGGCTACACCTTC

CDR3 length: 15
D gene: .
clone size: few
J gene: TRBJ1-2
V gene: TRBV2
CDR3 protein: CASSVGQAGAYGYTF
CDR3 DNA: TGTGCCAGCAGCGTGGGACAAGCGGGTGCCTATGGCTACACCTTC

CDR3 length: 15
D gene: .
clone size: few
J gene: TRBJ2-5
V gene: TRBV19
CDR3 protein: CASSIGARHLETQYF
CDR3 DNA: TGTGCCAGTAGTATAGGCGCCCGTCATTTAGAGACCCAGTACTTC

CDR3 length: 17
D gene: .
clone size: .
J gene: TRBJ2-3
V gene: TRBV4-3
CDR3 protein: CASSQDPSRGTTDTQYF
CDR3 DNA: TGCGCCAGCAGCCAAGACCCTAGTCGGGGAACCACAGATACGCAGTATTTT

CDR3 length: 13
D gene: TRBD1
clone size: many
J gene: TRBJ1-2
V gene: TRBV7-9
CDR3 protein: CASSTGTGDGYTF
CDR3 DNA: TGTGCCAGCAGTACCGGGACAGGGGACGGCTACACCTTC

CDR3 length: 14
D gene: .
clone size: .
J gene: TRBJ2-7
V gene: TRBV2
CDR3 protein: CASSQDSGTYEQYF
CDR3 DNA: TGTGCCAGCAGTCAGGACAGTGGAACCTACGAGCAGTACTTC

CDR3 length: 15
D gene: .
clone size: few
J gene: TRBJ2-3
V gene: TRBV18
CDR3 protein: CASAETGARADTQYF
CDR3 DNA: TGTGCCAGCGCCGAGACGGGAGCGAGGGCAGATACGCAGTATTTT

CDR3 length: 18
D gene: .
clone size: many
J gene: TRBJ2-1
V gene: TRBV7-9
CDR3 protein: CASSHVRHSTVLHNEQFF
CDR3 DNA: TGTGCCAGCAGCCACGTGAGGCATTCAACCGTCCTTCACAATGAGCAGTTCTTC

CDR3 length: 18
D gene: TRBD2
clone size: few
J gene: TRBJ2-4
V gene: TRBV6-8
CDR3 protein: CASSYGTSGIIAKNIQYF
CDR3 DNA: TGTGCCAGCAGTTATGGGACTAGCGGGATTATAGCCAAAAACATTCAGTACTTC

CDR3 length: 14
D gene: TRBD2
clone size: many
J gene: TRBJ2-7
V gene: TRBV7-9
CDR3 protein: CASSRLGGLVEQYF
CDR3 DNA: TGTGCCAGCAGCCGTCTGGGAGGGCTGGTCGAGCAGTACTTC

CDR3 length: 13
D gene: .
clone size: many
J gene: TRBJ2-3
V gene: TRBV5-4
CDR3 protein: CASADLSTDTQYF
CDR3 DNA: TGTGCCAGCGCGGACTTATCCACAGATACGCAGTATTTT

CDR3 length: 16
D gene: TRBD1
clone size: .
J gene: TRBJ2-2
V gene: TRBV24-1
CDR3 protein: CATSDLGQGAAGELFF
CDR3 DNA: TGTGCCACCAGTGATTTGGGACAGGGAGCGGCCGGGGAGCTGTTTTTT

CDR3 length: 14
D gene: .
clone size: .
J gene: TRBJ1-2
V gene: TRBV6-2/TRBV6-3
CDR3 protein: CASSYYGNNYGYTF
CDR3 DNA: TGTGCCAGCAGTTATTATGGGAATAACTATGGCTACACCTTC

CDR3 length: 15
D gene: TRBD2
clone size: many
J gene: TRBJ2-1
V gene: TRBV2
CDR3 protein: CATIGTSGSRGEQFF
CDR3 DNA: TGTGCCACAATCGGGACTAGCGGGAGTCGGGGGGAGCAGTTCTTC

CDR3 length: 14
D gene: TRBD2
clone size: .
J gene: TRBJ2-7
V gene: TRBV12-3/TRBV12-4
CDR3 protein: CASSPRGGGQEQYF
CDR3 DNA: TGTGCCAGCAGTCCCCGCGGGGGGGGGCAAGAGCAGTACTTC

CDR3 length: 17
D gene: TRBD2
clone size: many
J gene: TRBJ2-1
V gene: TRBV28
CDR3 protein: CASSSDLLAGVNNEQFF
CDR3 DNA: TGTGCCAGCAGTTCCGACCTACTAGCGGGAGTAAACAATGAGCAGTTCTTC

CDR3 length: 16
D gene: TRBD2
clone size: .
J gene: TRBJ2-7
V gene: TRBV7-2
CDR3 protein: CASSLVPSGGTYEQYF
CDR3 DNA: TGTGCCAGCAGCTTAGTTCCCAGCGGGGGAACCTACGAGCAGTACTTC

CDR3 length: 12
D gene: TRBD2
clone size: few
J gene: TRBJ2-3
V gene: TRBV28
CDR3 protein: CASSPTSGRVYF
CDR3 DNA: TGTGCCAGCAGTCCCACTAGCGGGAGGGTTTATTTT

CDR3 length: 13
D gene: .
clone size: few
J gene: TRBJ2-1
V gene: TRBV5-6
CDR3 protein: CASSTPGYNEQFF
CDR3 DNA: TGTGCCAGCAGCACCCCAGGCTACAATGAGCAGTTCTTC

CDR3 length: 12
D gene: .
clone size: few
J gene: TRBJ2-3
V gene: TRBV20-1
CDR3 protein: CSAEPGLDTQYF
CDR3 DNA: TGCAGTGCCGAACCAGGACTAGATACGCAGTATTTT

CDR3 length: 13
D gene: .
clone size: .
J gene: TRBJ1-5
V gene: TRBV6-2/TRBV6-3
CDR3 protein: CASSYSTREPQHF
CDR3 DNA: TGTGCCAGCAGTTACTCTACCCGGGAACCCCAGCATTTT

CDR3 length: 14
D gene: .
clone size: few
J gene: TRBJ1-2
V gene: TRBV5-1
CDR3 protein: CASRSEGINYGYTF
CDR3 DNA: TGCGCCAGCAGAAGTGAAGGGATTAACTATGGCTACACCTTC